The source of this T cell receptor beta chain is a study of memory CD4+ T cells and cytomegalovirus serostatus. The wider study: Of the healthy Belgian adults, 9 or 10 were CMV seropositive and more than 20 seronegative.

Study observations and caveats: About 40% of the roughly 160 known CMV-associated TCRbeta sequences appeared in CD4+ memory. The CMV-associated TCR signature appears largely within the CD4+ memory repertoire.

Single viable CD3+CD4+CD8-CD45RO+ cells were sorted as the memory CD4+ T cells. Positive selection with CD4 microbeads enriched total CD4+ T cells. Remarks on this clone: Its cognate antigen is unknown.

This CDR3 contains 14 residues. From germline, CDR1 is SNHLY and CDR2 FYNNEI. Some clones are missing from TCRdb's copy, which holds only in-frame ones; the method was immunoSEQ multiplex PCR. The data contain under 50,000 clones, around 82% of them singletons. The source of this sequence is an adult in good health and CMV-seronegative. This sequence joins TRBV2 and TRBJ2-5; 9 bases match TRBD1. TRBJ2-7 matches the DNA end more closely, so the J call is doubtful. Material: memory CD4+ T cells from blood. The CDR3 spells CASMGTGRAYEQYF. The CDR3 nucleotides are TGTGCCAGCATGGGGACAGGGAGGGCCTACGAGCAGTACTTC.